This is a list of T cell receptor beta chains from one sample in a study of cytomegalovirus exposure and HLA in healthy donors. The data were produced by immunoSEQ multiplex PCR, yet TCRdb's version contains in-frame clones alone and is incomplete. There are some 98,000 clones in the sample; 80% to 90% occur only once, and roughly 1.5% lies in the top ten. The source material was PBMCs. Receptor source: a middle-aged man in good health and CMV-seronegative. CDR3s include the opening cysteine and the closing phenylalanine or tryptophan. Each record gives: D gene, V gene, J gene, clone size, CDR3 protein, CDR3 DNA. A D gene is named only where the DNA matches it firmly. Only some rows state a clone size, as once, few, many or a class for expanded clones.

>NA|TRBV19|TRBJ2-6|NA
CASSLTATPSGANVLTF
TGTGCCAGTAGTTTGACAGCTACCCCTTCTGGGGCCAACGTCCTGACTTTC
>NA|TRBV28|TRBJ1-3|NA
CASSRHRAGNAIYF
TGTGCCAGCAGTCGCCACAGGGCCGGAAACGCCATATATTTT
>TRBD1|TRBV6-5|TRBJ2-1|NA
CASSYLAGTGYNEQFF
TGTGCCAGCAGTTATTTAGCAGGGACAGGCTACAATGAGCAGTTCTTC
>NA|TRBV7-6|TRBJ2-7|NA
CASSPSGAEQYF
TGTGCCAGCAGCCCAAGCGGCGCCGAGCAGTACTTC
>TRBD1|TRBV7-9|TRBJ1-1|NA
CASSYEEGQREAFF
TGTGCCAGCAGCTACGAAGAGGGACAGCGTGAAGCTTTCTTT
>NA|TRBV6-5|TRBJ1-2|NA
CASSYGGSAGYTF
TGTGCCAGCAGTTACGGGGGGTCGGCTGGCTACACCTTC
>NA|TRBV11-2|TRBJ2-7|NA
CASSLVRGMGYEQYF
TGTGCCAGCAGCTTAGTACGAGGGATGGGGTACGAGCAGTACTTC
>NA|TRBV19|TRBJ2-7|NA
CASSLQDPGTYEQYF
TGTGCCAGTAGCCTACAAGATCCAGGGACCTACGAGCAGTACTTC
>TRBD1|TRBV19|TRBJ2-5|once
CASSGQKWETQYF
TGTGCCAGTTCGGGACAGAAGTGGGAGACCCAGTACTTC
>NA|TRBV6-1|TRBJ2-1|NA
CASSRAAWNEQFF
TGTGCCAGCAGTCGAGCGGCTTGGAATGAGCAGTTCTTC
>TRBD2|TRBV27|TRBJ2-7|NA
CASSFLGLAGGGEQYF
TGTGCCAGCAGTTTCCTGGGACTAGCGGGAGGAGGGGAGCAGTACTTC
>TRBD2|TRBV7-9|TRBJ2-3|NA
CVGSGGGAIGTDTQYF
TGTGTCGGTTCCGGCGGGGGGGCCATCGGCACAGATACGCAGTATTTT
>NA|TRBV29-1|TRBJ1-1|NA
CSGGHGGKNTEAFF
TGCAGCGGCGGACACGGGGGTAAGAACACTGAAGCTTTCTTT
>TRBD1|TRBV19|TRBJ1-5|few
CASRRQGIDQPQHF
TGTGCCAGTAGGAGACAGGGGATAGATCAGCCCCAGCATTTT
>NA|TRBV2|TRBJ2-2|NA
CASSREHTGELFF
TGTGCCAGCAGCCGGGAACACACCGGGGAGCTGTTTTTT
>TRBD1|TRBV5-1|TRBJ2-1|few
CASSLRTGASNEQFF
TGCGCCAGCAGCTTACGGACAGGGGCTAGCAATGAGCAGTTCTTC
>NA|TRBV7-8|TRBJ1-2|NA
CASSLARGGRQTYYGYTF
TGTGCCAGCAGCTTAGCGAGAGGTGGTCGACAGACCTACTATGGCTACACCTTC
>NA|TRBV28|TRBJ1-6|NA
CASSIDGGGSPLHF
TGTGCCAGCAGCATAGATGGGGGGGGCTCACCCCTCCACTTT
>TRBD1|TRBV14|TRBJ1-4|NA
CASSHDRATNEKLFF
TGTGCCAGCAGCCACGACAGGGCCACTAATGAAAAACTGTTTTTT
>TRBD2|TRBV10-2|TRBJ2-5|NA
CATGGGYGTQYF
TGCGCCACCGGCGGGGGTTATGGGACCCAGTACTTC
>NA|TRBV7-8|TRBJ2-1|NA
CASSSDRATLSYNEQFF
TGTGCCAGCAGCTCGGACAGAGCCACTCTTTCCTACAATGAGCAGTTCTTC
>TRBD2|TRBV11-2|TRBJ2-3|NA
CASSRTGGFLAVTDTQYF
TGTGCCAGCAGCCGAACCGGAGGCTTTCTAGCGGTAACAGATACGCAGTATTTT
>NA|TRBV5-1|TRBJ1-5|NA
CASSLGADNQPQHF
TGCGCCAGCAGCTTGGGGGCTGATAATCAGCCCCAGCATTTT
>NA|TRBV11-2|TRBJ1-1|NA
CASSLERTVMNTEAFF
TGTGCCAGCAGCTTAGAACGGACAGTCATGAACACTGAAGCTTTCTTT
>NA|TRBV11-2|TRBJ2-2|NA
CASSLAGMGTGELFF
TGTGCCAGCAGCTTAGCAGGGATGGGCACCGGGGAGCTGTTTTTT